This is a list of T cell receptor beta chains from one sample in a study of beta chain features in type 1 diabetes. Sequencing was performed with immunoSEQ multiplex PCR; in TCRdb, only in-frame clones are kept and a portion is missing. Among just over 450,000 clones listed, over 25% were seen once. The sample consisted of naive CD4+ T cells from blood. Receptor source: a man between 18 and 35 years old in good health. Both conserved end residues are part of each CDR3. Fields, in order: D gene, clone size, V gene, CDR3 length, J gene, CDR3 protein, CDR3 DNA. The D gene is left open where the match is weak. The size field is filled for only some rows; it gives once, few, many or a size class.

-	few	TRBV7-2	15	TRBJ2-7	CASSLGPGAPYEQYF	TGTGCCAGCAGCTTAGGTCCAGGGGCCCCCTACGAGCAGTACTTC
TRBD1	-	TRBV11-2	17	TRBJ2-1	CASSPRTGASSYNEQFF	TGTGCCAGCAGCCCCCGGACAGGGGCAAGCTCCTACAATGAGCAGTTCTTC
-	-	TRBV9	12	TRBJ2-5	CASSRVQETQYF	TGTGCCAGCTCCAGGGTTCAAGAGACCCAGTACTTC
-	-	TRBV28	13	TRBJ2-5	CASTALREETQYF	TGTGCCAGCACCGCATTGCGGGAAGAGACCCAGTACTTC
-	-	TRBV27	15	TRBJ2-1	CASSIRAGGKNEQFF	TGTGCCAGCAGTATCCGGGCGGGTGGGAAGAATGAGCAGTTCTTC
-	few	TRBV30	11	TRBJ2-3	CAWSGTDTQYF	TGTGCCTGGAGTGGTACAGATACGCAGTATTTT
TRBD1	-	TRBV29-1	14	TRBJ1-3	CSVWTGTGGNTIYF	TGCAGCGTATGGACAGGGACTGGTGGAAACACCATATATTTT
-	-	TRBV6-5	16	TRBJ2-7	CASSYSGGVLSYEQYF	TGTGCCAGCAGTTACTCGGGGGGAGTGCTCTCCTACGAGCAGTACTTC
-	few	TRBV6-1	16	TRBJ1-2	CASSVARAVRGDGYTF	TGTGCCAGCAGTGTGGCCAGGGCTGTCAGGGGAGATGGCTACACCTTC
TRBD2	-	TRBV4-3	16	TRBJ2-1	CASSKETSASYNEQFF	TGCGCCAGCAGCAAAGAGACTAGCGCCTCCTACAATGAGCAGTTCTTC
-	-	TRBV29-1	14	TRBJ2-6	CSAGDGGGANVLTF	TGCAGCGCTGGCGACGGGGGTGGGGCCAACGTCCTGACTTTC